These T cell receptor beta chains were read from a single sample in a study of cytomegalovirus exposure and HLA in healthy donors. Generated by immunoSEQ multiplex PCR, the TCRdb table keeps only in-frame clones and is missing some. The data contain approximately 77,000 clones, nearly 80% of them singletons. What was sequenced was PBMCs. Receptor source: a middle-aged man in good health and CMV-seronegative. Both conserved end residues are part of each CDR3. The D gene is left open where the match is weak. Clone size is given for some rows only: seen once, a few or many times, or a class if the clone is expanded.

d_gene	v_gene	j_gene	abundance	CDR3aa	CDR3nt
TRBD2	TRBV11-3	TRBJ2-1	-	CASSSGLAGANEQFF	TGTGCCAGCAGCAGCGGACTAGCGGGAGCCAATGAGCAGTTCTTC
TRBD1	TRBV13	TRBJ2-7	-	CASSKWDRASEQYF	TGTGCCAGCAGCAAATGGGACAGGGCAAGCGAGCAGTACTTC
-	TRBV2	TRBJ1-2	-	CASRQQGNGYTF	TGTGCCAGCAGACAGCAGGGGAATGGCTACACCTTC
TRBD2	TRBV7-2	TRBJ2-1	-	CASSLARLADNEQFF	TGTGCCAGCAGCTTAGCTCGACTAGCGGACAATGAGCAGTTCTTC
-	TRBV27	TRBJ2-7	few	CASGTGYSYEQYF	TGTGCCAGCGGTACAGGATACTCCTACGAGCAGTACTTC
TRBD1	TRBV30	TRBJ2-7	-	CAWSVPGQGYEQYF	TGTGCCTGGAGTGTACCGGGACAGGGCTACGAGCAGTACTTC
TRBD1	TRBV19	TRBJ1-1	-	CASSIDRGTGGFANTEAFF	TGTGCCAGTAGTATAGATCGGGGGACAGGGGGCTTCGCGAACACTGAAGCTTTCTTT
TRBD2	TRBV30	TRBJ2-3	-	CAWSVSRKTVASGRTDTQYF	TGTGCCTGGAGTGTATCTCGGAAGACAGTGGCTAGCGGGAGGACAGATACGCAGTATTTT
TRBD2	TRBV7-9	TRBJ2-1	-	CAGGVINEQFF	TGTGCCGGGGGGGTCATAAATGAGCAGTTCTTC
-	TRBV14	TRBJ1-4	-	CASSQILGANEKLFF	TGTGCCAGCAGCCAAATCCTCGGGGCTAATGAAAAACTGTTTTTT